The 12 T cell receptor beta chains below were found in one sample sequenced in a study of CD8 T cells in ankylosing spondylitis listed by TCRdb under 2017. The library was obtained by 5' RACE. The sequencer listed for this sample is Illumina HiSeq 2500. Through fastp at Q25 and MiXCR, TCRdb rebuilt clones from the public reads, retaining in-frame beta chains. One record per CDR3 amino acid sequence lists the most common genes and DNA. The sample table shows under 300,000 distinct CDR3 sequences, and roughly a tenth are seen once. In total, the top ten clones hold 2.6% of the sample. Sequenced: blood, either unsorted or a sorted T cell fraction (not recorded which). The origin of the receptors is a male donor with ankylosing spondylitis or in good health (not recorded which).

This clonotype was observed at least ten times. This chain connects TRBV29-1 to TRBJ1-1; 7 nucleotides agree with TRBD1. Germline V CDR1 and CDR2: SQVTM, ANQGSEA. The CDR3 runs 11 residues. V shed 6 bases, J shed 6 bases, and the junction held 4 bases outside the gene matches. Here the CDR3 reads CSVNRGAEAFF. The DNA for the CDR3 is TGCAGCGTAAACAGGGGAGCTGAAGCTTTCTTT.

This clonotype was detected a few times. The rearrangement joins TRBV11-3 to TRBJ2-3, with D unresolved. The CDR3 covers 14 residues. Trimming removed 5 bases at V and 2 bases at J, with 11 bases between. Germline values: CDR1 SGHNT, CDR2 YENEEA. The CDR3 protein is CASSPRSITDTQYF. The CDR3 DNA is TGTGCCAGCAGCCCTCGGTCCATCACAGATACGCAGTATTTT.

This clonotype was counted at least ten times. This chain joins TRBV4-1 and TRBJ2-7, with D tentatively TRBD2 (5 bases). Germline V gene lookup returns CDR1 MGHRA and CDR2 YSYEKL. The V end was cut by 4 bases, the J end by 3 bases, with 10 bases between. The CDR3 has 13 residues. CDR3 sequence reads: CASSRQGGYEQYF. CDR3 nucleotides: TGCGCCAGCAGCCGACAAGGAGGCTACGAGCAGTACTTC.

This clonotype has ten or more counts. The chain joins TRBV4-2 to TRBJ2-1; TRBD2 matches at 7 bases. The J segment lost 7 bases and the V segment lost 4 bases, leaving 13 bases of the junction unmatched. Germline V gene data show CDR1 as LGHNA and CDR2 as YNFKEQ. This CDR3 contains 16 residues. CDR3 nucleotides: TGTGCCAGCAGCCCTAGCACGGGGGGTGAGTTTAATGAGCAGTTCTTC. This sequence encodes CASSPSTGGEFNEQFF.

This clonotype has at least ten counts. V is TRBV20-1 and J is TRBJ2-3; 13 nucleotides line up with TRBD2. The germline V gene has CDR1 DFQATT and CDR2 SNEGSKA (reference sequence). Trimming at V came to 4 bases and at J to 5 bases, leaving 9 bases not matched to a gene. The CDR3 is made up of 16 amino acids. The CDR3 protein is CSAKGLAGDVIDTQYF. The CDR3 DNA sequence: TGCAGTGCTAAAGGACTAGCGGGGGATGTGATAGATACGCAGTATTTT.

In its sample, this clonotype was seen a few times. The genes are TRBV7-2 and TRBJ1-1; the D gene is possibly TRBD1 (5 bases). The CDR3 has 13 amino acids. Deletions cut 5 bases from V and 8 bases from J, with 15 bases between. Germline loops: CDR1 SGHTA, CDR2 FQGNSA. The DNA for the CDR3 is TGTGCCAGCAGCATGCGACTGGGGCCCGAAGCTTTCTTT. It encodes CASSMRLGPEAFF.

The sample holds many counts of this clonotype. The rearrangement uses TRBV5-5 and TRBJ1-1; the D is unclear. From germline, CDR1 is SGHKS and CDR2 YYEKEE (reference sequence). V was pared by 2 bases and J by 1 base, with 6 bases between. The CDR3 covers 13 residues. CDR3 sequence reads: CASSFTSNTEAFF. The CDR3 nucleotides are TGTGCCAGCAGCTTTACTTCGAACACTGAAGCTTTCTTT.

This clonotype has a handful of counts. The chain joins TRBV14 to TRBJ2-7; TRBD2 agrees at 10 bases. V was pared by 5 bases and J by 1 base, with 5 bases of the junction left unmatched. This CDR3 region has 15 residues. Germline V gives CDR1 SGHDN, CDR2 FVKESK. The CDR3 region has the DNA TGTGCCAGCAGCTTCGGACTAGCGGTATCCTACGAGCAGTACTTC. Its protein is CASSFGLAVSYEQYF.

The chain carries TRBV12-3 or TRBV12-4 and TRBJ2-1, with 13 bases that match TRBD2. CDR3 length: 13 residues. V gave up 10 bases and J gave up 9 bases; unmatched junction bases: 6. The CDR3 spells CAITGLAGSEQFF. The CDR3 DNA sequence: TGTGCCATCACGGGACTAGCGGGAAGTGAGCAGTTCTTC.

This clonotype occurred a few times. The chain is built from TRBV3-1 and TRBJ1-5; tentative D call: TRBD1 (5 bases). The germline gives CDR1 LGHDT, CDR2 YNNKEL (reference sequence). The germline V and J ends were trimmed by 2 bases and 5 bases, with 13 bases remaining between them. The CDR3 runs to 15 residues. CDR3 sequence (DNA): TGTGCCAGCAGCCAATTACCAGGGACCCATCAGCCCCAGCATTTT. Translated: CASSQLPGTHQPQHF.

This clonotype was observed many times. The chain employs TRBV2 and TRBJ1-2, with 7 bases aligning to TRBD1. The V segment lost 7 bases and the J segment 4 bases; nucleotides outside the gene matches: 6. This CDR3 has 13 residues. CDR1 and CDR2 from the germline V gene are SNHLY and FYNNEI. The CDR3 loop is CASKGARGYGYTF. Here the CDR3 DNA reads TGTGCCAGCAAGGGGGCGCGGGGCTATGGCTACACCTTC. Filled out from reference TRBV2 and TRBJ1-2, the complete variable domain reads EPEVTQTPSHQVTQMGQEVILRCVPISNHLYFYWYRQILGQKVEFLVSFYNNEISEKSEIFDDQFSVERPDGSNFTLKIRSTKLEDSAMYFCASKGARGYGYTFGSGTRLTVV.

This clonotype was counted ten times or more. The chain recombines TRBV5-1 with TRBJ1-6; 9 bases line up with TRBD1. Looked up from germline, CDR1 is SGHRS and CDR2 is YFSETQ. The CDR3 extends over 16 amino acids. V trimming: 4 bases; J trimming: 6 bases; junction bases outside the gene matches: 8. CDR3 residues: CASSETGGLGNSPLHF. CDR3 nucleotide sequence: TGCGCCAGCAGCGAAACAGGGGGCCTGGGTAATTCACCCCTCCACTTT. Using reference TRBV5-1 and TRBJ1-6 for the parts outside the CDR3, the full variable domain is KAGVTQTPRYLIKTRGQQVTLSCSPISGHRSVSWYQQTPGQGLQFLFEYFSETQRNKGNFPGRFSGRQFSNSRSEMNVSTLELGDSALYLCASSETGGLGNSPLHFGNGTRLTVT.